This TCR beta chain came from a study of technical replicates of blood from a few donors. The CDR3 is made up of 14 amino acids. The germline V gene encodes CDR1 KGHSH and CDR2 LQKENI. The ends lost 1 base at V and 5 bases at J; junction bases unmatched: 2. TCRdb keeps only in-frame clones here, not all; method: immunoSEQ multiplex PCR. The sample carries 67,000 or so clones, roughly 92% recorded once. The chain combines TRBV18 with TRBJ1-5, with TRBD1 matching over 7 bases. Input material: T cells isolated from PBMCs. This sequence was found in a human donor in good health. The CDR3 protein is CASSPRRGDQPQHF. In DNA form, the CDR3 reads TGTGCCAGCTCACCACGCAGGGGGGATCAGCCCCAGCATTTT.